The rows below give T cell receptor beta chains drawn from one sample of a study of neurological immune-mediated disorders. In TCRdb, the 5' RACE reads were re-called with MiXCR into one record per CDR3 protein. The sample gives fewer than 80,000 distinct CDR3 sequences, less than 5.5% of which show up once; 2.8% is in the top ten. The sample comprised PBMCs. All receptors come from a woman between 25 and 40 years old with multiple sclerosis. The CDR3 runs from the conserved cysteine through the conserved F or W. A D gene is named only where the DNA matches it firmly. Size tells how often a clone was seen (once, few, many) or the class of an expanded clone, and some rows leave it out.

j_gene	v_gene	d_gene	abundance	CDR3aa	CDR3nt
TRBJ2-7	TRBV7-9	NA	few	CASSPMDSREQYF	TGTGCCAGCAGCCCCATGGACAGCCGGGAGCAGTACTTC
TRBJ1-4	TRBV29-1	NA	few	CSVEGTDDEKLFF	TGCAGCGTTGAGGGGACCGACGATGAAAAACTGTTTTTT
TRBJ1-5	TRBV20-1	NA	many	CSARDQGSVQWPNQPQHF	TGCAGTGCTAGAGATCAGGGTAGCGTGCAATGGCCCAATCAGCCCCAGCATTTT
TRBJ2-7	TRBV6-1	NA	few	CASESSLSYEQYF	TGTGCCAGCGAATCGTCCCTCTCCTACGAGCAGTACTTC
TRBJ1-5	TRBV28	NA	NA	CASSPPQSGPQHF	TGTGCCAGCAGTCCACCACAATCAGGGCCCCAGCATTTT
TRBJ2-3	TRBV5-1	NA	NA	CASRNRRATDTQYF	TGCGCCAGCCGGAATAGGCGGGCCACAGATACGCAGTATTTT
TRBJ1-1	TRBV5-1	TRBD1	many	CASSIRTGGRGTEAFF	TGCGCCAGCAGCATCAGGACAGGGGGCCGGGGCACTGAAGCTTTCTTT
TRBJ1-5	TRBV20-1	NA	many	CSAPLGGSNQPQNF	TGCAGTGCTCCTCTGGGAGGGAGCAATCAGCCCCAGAATTTT
TRBJ1-4	TRBV5-1	NA	few	CASSYLGDELNEKLFF	TGCGCCAGCAGCTACTTGGGAGATGAGTTGAATGAAAAACTGTTTTTT
TRBJ2-7	TRBV14	NA	many	CASSQDPHRVEQYF	TGTGCCAGCAGCCAAGATCCCCACAGGGTCGAGCAGTACTTC
TRBJ1-5	TRBV7-2	NA	few	CASSLVAGANQPQNF	TGTGCCAGCAGCTTAGTGGCAGGGGCCAATCAGCCCCAGAATTTT
TRBJ1-1	TRBV12-3/TRBV12-4	TRBD1	many	CASNGQGMNTEAFF	TGTGCCAGCAACGGACAGGGCATGAACACTGAAGCTTTCTTT
TRBJ2-1	TRBV29-1	TRBD2	many	CSVEVGGNEQFF	TGCAGCGTTGAAGTCGGGGGGAATGAGCAGTTCTTC
TRBJ1-3	TRBV4-1	NA	NA	CASSQGPGQRGNTIYF	TGCGCCAGCAGCCAAGGACCGGGGCAACGAGGAAACACCATATATTTT
TRBJ2-2	TRBV5-1	NA	many	CASSLDRRGTGELFF	TGCGCCAGCAGCTTGGACCGCCGGGGCACCGGGGAGCTGTTTTTT
TRBJ1-6	TRBV5-5	NA	many	CASSLVQGVNSPLHF	TGTGCCAGCAGCTTGGTACAAGGCGTTAATTCACCCCTCCACTTT
TRBJ1-3	TRBV5-1	NA	many	CASSLGGYGNTIYF	TGCGCCAGCAGCTTGGGCGGGTATGGAAACACCATATATTTT
TRBJ2-2	TRBV11-2	TRBD1	NA	CASSLMGQGHTGELFF	TGTGCCAGCAGCTTAATGGGACAGGGACACACCGGGGAGCTGTTTTTT
TRBJ1-1	TRBV20-1	NA	many	CSARVPAGSTEAFF	TGCAGTGCTAGAGTCCCCGCTGGGAGCACTGAAGCTTTCTTT
TRBJ2-7	TRBV20-1	NA	many	CSAKTQNYEQYF	TGCAGTGCTAAGACTCAAAACTACGAGCAGTACTTC
TRBJ1-2	TRBV7-3	NA	many	CASSSPRNPVNYGYTF	TGTGCCAGCAGCTCTCCCCGGAACCCAGTTAACTATGGCTACACCTTC
TRBJ2-7	TRBV20-1	NA	medium-sized	CSARAEGAGYEQYF	TGCAGTGCTAGAGCCGAGGGGGCGGGATACGAGCAGTACTTC
TRBJ2-5	TRBV13	NA	NA	CASSPGAEETQYF	TGTGCCAGCTCCCCGGGGGCCGAGGAGACCCAGTACTTC
TRBJ1-2	TRBV20-1	NA	many	CSAAGTQYGYTF	TGCAGTGCTGCCGGGACGCAATATGGCTACACCTTC
TRBJ1-3	TRBV5-8	NA	many	CASSSGVSGNTIYF	TGTGCCAGCAGCTCCGGGGTCTCTGGAAACACCATATATTTT
TRBJ2-7	TRBV7-9	TRBD2	many	CASSPAGGKGIAYEQYF	TGTGCCAGCAGCCCGGCGGGAGGGAAGGGGATAGCCTACGAGCAGTACTTC
TRBJ1-5	TRBV5-1	NA	many	CASSMDGSGNQPQHF	TGCGCCAGCTCGATGGACGGGTCTGGGAATCAGCCCCAGCATTTT
TRBJ2-5	TRBV5-1	TRBD1	many	CASSFGDRAQETQYF	TGCGCCAGCAGCTTTGGGGACAGGGCTCAAGAGACCCAGTACTTC
TRBJ2-7	TRBV6-5	TRBD1	NA	CASSTRTGGEYEQYF	TGTGCCAGCAGTACGAGGACAGGGGGCGAATACGAGCAGTACTTC
TRBJ1-5	TRBV2	TRBD1	NA	CASSSQGGPSQPQHF	TGTGCCAGCAGTTCTCAAGGGGGCCCCAGTCAGCCCCAGCATTTT
TRBJ1-4	TRBV6-6	NA	few	CASRAQPNEKLFF	TGTGCCAGCAGGGCCCAGCCCAATGAAAAACTGTTTTTT
TRBJ2-5	TRBV12-3/TRBV12-4	TRBD2	many	CASSGRGSGDQETQYF	TGTGCCAGCAGCGGGCGCGGTAGCGGGGACCAAGAGACCCAGTACTTC
TRBJ2-6	TRBV20-1	TRBD2	many	CSASRGGTPSGANVLTF	TGCAGTGCTTCCCGGGGGGGGACGCCGTCTGGGGCCAACGTCCTGACTTTC
TRBJ2-1	TRBV6-5	NA	many	CASSYSGSEQFF	TGTGCCAGCAGTTACTCAGGAAGTGAGCAGTTCTTC